Below are 26 T cell receptor beta chains sequenced from a single sample in a study of OX40 agonist ivuxolimab in advanced cancers. TCRdb's copy holds only in-frame clones and misses some; the assay was immunoSEQ multiplex PCR. Here the sample spans fewer than 55,000 clones, 87% being singletons. The specimen comprised CD4+ or CD8+ T cells sorted from blood, sampled in a trial of the OX40 agonist ivuxolimab. The origin of the receptors is an adult with an advanced solid tumor such as melanoma, head and neck, liver or kidney cancer.

The chain couples TRBV7-9 to TRBJ1-4; TRBD1 matches at 7 bases. This CDR3 is built from 15 residues. V gave up 5 bases and J gave up 5 bases; unmatched junction bases: 8. Germline CDR1 SEHNR, CDR2 FQNEAQ (reference sequence). The CDR3 loop reads CASSTRQGRNEKLFF. DNA of the CDR3: TGTGCCAGCAGCACCCGACAGGGCCGGAATGAAAAACTGTTTTTT.

The rearrangement links TRBV5-1 to TRBJ2-2; D uncertain. The CDR3 length is 15 residues. V was shortened by 2 bases and J by 0 bases, with 8 bases between the two germline ends. Germline V gene data show CDR1 as SGHRS and CDR2 as YFSETQ. CDR3 amino acids: CASSFLAANTGELFF. For the CDR3, the DNA is TGCGCCAGCAGCTTTTTAGCCGCGAACACCGGGGAGCTGTTTTTT. Together with reference TRBV5-1 and TRBJ2-2, the CDR3 gives the full variable domain: KAGVTQTPRYLIKTRGQQVTLSCSPISGHRSVSWYQQTPGQGLQFLFEYFSETQRNKGNFPGRFSGRQFSNSRSEMNVSTLELGDSALYLCASSFLAANTGELFFGEGSRLTVL.

The chain couples TRBV5-1 to TRBJ2-3, with 11 nucleotides matching TRBD2. From germline, CDR1 is SGHRS and CDR2 YFSETQ. After removal of 3 bases from V and 5 bases from J, the junction contained 11 bases not matched to a gene. This CDR3 region has 17 residues. The CDR3 here is CASSSQLAGVFGDTQYF. The CDR3 nucleotides read TGCGCCAGCAGCTCCCAACTAGCGGGAGTTTTTGGAGATACGCAGTATTTT.

This chain connects TRBV6-5 to TRBJ2-7; weak D call: TRBD2 (6 bases). Germline V gene lookup returns CDR1 MNHEY and CDR2 SVGAGI. The CDR3 is 14 amino acids. V shed 0 bases and J shed 7 bases, with 13 bases lying between them. The CDR3 sequence: CASSYSSPGGEQYF. The CDR3 region has the DNA TGTGCCAGCAGTTACTCGAGTCCTGGGGGGGAGCAGTACTTC.

The rearrangement links TRBV6-6 to TRBJ2-7, with D tentatively TRBD1 or TRBD2 (5 bases each). Germline V gene data show CDR1 as MNHNY and CDR2 as SVGAGI (reference sequence). V was cut by 7 bases and J by 3 bases, with 19 bases left in between. CDR3 size: 15 residues. The CDR3 DNA is TGTGCCAGCATCCCTCCGGGACCGTCACGCTACGAGCAGTACGTC. Amino acids: CASIPPGPSRYEQYV.

This chain connects TRBV2 to TRBJ1-2; unclear D gene. Trimming took 7 bases from V and 4 from J, leaving 10 bases between them. The CDR3 is made up of 12 amino acids. From germline, CDR1 is SNHLY and CDR2 FYNNEI. The CDR3 bases are TGTGCCAGCACGGAAGGTTTCTATGGCTACACCTTC. Translating gives CASTEGFYGYTF.

The V gene is TRBV27, the J gene TRBJ1-2, with D perhaps TRBD1 (5 bases). V lost 5 bases and J 3 bases, leaving 10 bases between the germline ends. Germline CDR1 reads MNHEY; CDR2 reads SMNVEV (reference sequence). This CDR3 is 13 amino acids long. Here the CDR3 DNA reads TGTGCCAGCAGTAAACAGGCTTACTATGGCTACACCTTC. Protein sequence: CASSKQAYYGYTF.

Notes on this clone: The junction differs from germline at one of its ends, possibly a read error. The chain couples TRBV5-1 to TRBJ2-2; 15 bases line up with TRBD2. There are 17 residues in the CDR3. Germline loops: CDR1 SGHRS, CDR2 YFSETQ. CDR3 DNA sequence: TGCGCCAGCAGTTTGGGACTAGCGGGGGGCGGAACCGGGGAGCTGTTTTTT. This sequence encodes CASSLGLAGGGTGELFF.

The chain employs TRBV7-2 and TRBJ2-1; a weak D match, TRBD1 (6 bases). Trimming took off 0 bases at V and 0 bases at J, with 15 bases between the two ends. Looked up from germline, CDR1 is SGHTA and CDR2 is FQGNSA. The CDR3 contains 18 residues. CDR3 nucleotide sequence: TGTGCCAGCAGCTTAGCCGGCAGGGGCAGGAGCTCCTACAATGAGCAGTTCTTC. Its protein is CASSLAGRGRSSYNEQFF.

This chain joins TRBV27 and TRBJ2-1; D is possibly TRBD2 (7 bases). CDR1 is MNHEY and CDR2 is SMNVEV in the germline V gene (reference sequence). The V end lost 5 bases, the J end lost 5 bases, and 13 bases lay between the germline ends. This CDR3 is built from 14 residues. The CDR3 region is CASSKGEGHNEQFF. The CDR3 DNA follows: TGTGCCAGCAGTAAGGGGGAGGGCCACAATGAGCAGTTCTTC.

The chain carries TRBV29-1 and TRBJ1-4; a weak D match, TRBD1 (6 bases). This CDR3 has 13 residues. Looked up from germline, CDR1 is SQVTM and CDR2 is ANQGSEA. V lost 3 bases and J 8 bases, leaving 13 bases between the germline ends. The CDR3: CSVDPGAGEKLFF. The CDR3 region has the DNA TGCAGCGTTGACCCGGGGGCTGGCGAAAAACTGTTTTTT.

This clone was recorded once. V usage is TRBV2 and J usage is TRBJ2-2, with D perhaps matching TRBD1 (6 bases). Germline loops: CDR1 SNHLY, CDR2 FYNNEI. V was pared by 8 bases and J by 1 base, with 11 bases between. The CDR3 consists of 14 residues. In DNA form, the CDR3 reads TGTGCCAGCCGGGACACCCAGAACACCGGGGAGCTGTTTTTT. It translates to CASRDTQNTGELFF.

CDR3 sequence reads: CARSQGLASLGEQYF. The CDR3 DNA reads as TGTGCCAGAAGCCAGGGACTAGCGTCGTTAGGCGAGCAGTACTTC. The chain employs TRBV5-3 and TRBJ2-7; 10 nucleotides line up with TRBD2. TRBV5-3 has ORF status, its function being uncertain. The ends lost 4 bases at V and 6 bases at J; junction bases unmatched: 10. This CDR3 has 15 amino acids.

The chain is built from TRBV7-6 and TRBJ2-7; tentatively, D is TRBD1 (6 bases). The CDR3 extends over 13 amino acids. Between the trimmed V and J ends, which lost 2 bases and 6 bases, there was a span of 11 bases. Germline CDR1 SGHVS, CDR2 FNYEAQ. The CDR3 DNA reads TGTGCCAGCAGCTTAACTACAGGGAGCGAGCAGTACGTC. Its translation: CASSLTTGSEQYV.

This rearrangement joins TRBV28 to TRBJ1-6, with TRBD1 matching 9 bases. V was pared by 6 bases and J by 7 bases, with 4 bases of the junction left unmatched. Germline CDR1 MDHEN, CDR2 SYDVKM. CDR3 length: 14 residues. CDR3 loop: CASSEGTGNSPLHF. In DNA, the CDR3 is TGTGCCAGCAGCGAAGGGACAGGGAATTCACCCCTCCACTTT.

This chain uses TRBV18 with TRBJ2-2; D is ambiguous. This CDR3 is built from 14 residues. Trimming took off 2 bases at V and 1 base at J, with 5 bases between the two ends. Looked up from germline, CDR1 is KGHSH and CDR2 is LQKENI. The CDR3 bases are TGTGCCAGCTCACCAAGTCTGAACACCGGGGAGCTGTTTTTT. Translating gives CASSPSLNTGELFF.

The DNA for the CDR3 is TGCGCCAGCAGTGAAGGGGTCCTCTACAATGAGCAGTTCTTC. It codes for CASSEGVLYNEQFF. The chain is built from TRBV10-2 and TRBJ2-1, with D perhaps matching TRBD1 (5 bases). The ends were cut back, 3 bases at V and 3 bases at J, with 9 bases in the middle. CDR3 size: 14 residues. Germline CDR1 WSHSY, CDR2 SAAADI.

This rearrangement joins TRBV19 to TRBJ2-1; 14 bases match TRBD2. J lost 9 bases, V lost 5 bases, and 9 bases had no gene match. The CDR3 has 16 amino acids. Germline loops: CDR1 LNHDA, CDR2 SQIVND (reference sequence). CDR3 sequence (DNA): TGTGCCAGTAGTGCGACTTCGGGACTAGCGGGAGTTGAGCAGTTCTTC. Protein sequence: CASSATSGLAGVEQFF.

The count of this clone is one. The gene calls are TRBV6-5 and TRBJ1-6, with 12 bases lining up with TRBD1. The CDR3 totals 15 residues. With V trimmed by 5 bases and J by 9 bases, 5 bases remained unmatched. Germline-derived CDR1 and CDR2 are MNHEY and SVGAGI. CDR3 coding DNA: TGTGCCAGCAGTGCGGGACAGGGGGCTCGTTCACCCCTCCACTTT. Translating it yields CASSAGQGARSPLHF.

This clone has only a few counts. The DNA of the CDR3 is TGCGCCAGCAGTGTAGGGGATCAGCCCCAGCATTTT. The encoded protein is CASSVGDQPQHF. The J gene is TRBJ1-5, the V gene TRBV10-2; possible D gene TRBD1, 5 bases. Germline CDR1 is WSHSY and CDR2 is SAAADI. V gave up 4 bases and J gave up 5 bases, with 6 bases separating them. The CDR3 sequence is 12 residues long.

The J gene is TRBJ2-7, the V gene TRBV27, with 7 bases identical to TRBD1. V gave up 5 bases and J gave up 6 bases; unmatched junction bases: 16. CDR3 length: 16 amino acids. CDR1 is MNHEY and CDR2 is SMNVEV in the germline V gene (reference sequence). CDR3 region: CASSQAGPGGTAEQYF. CDR3 DNA: TGTGCCAGCAGTCAGGCAGGTCCAGGGGGAACGGCCGAGCAGTACTTC.

The chain joins TRBV5-4 to TRBJ2-7; 14 bases agree with TRBD2. This CDR3 is built from 15 residues. V gave up 3 bases and J gave up 4 bases; unmatched junction bases: 3. Per germline, CDR1 SGHNT and CDR2 YYREEE (reference sequence). The CDR3 protein is CASSSGLAGVYEQYF. The CDR3 DNA reads as TGTGCCAGCAGCTCGGGACTAGCGGGAGTGTACGAGCAGTACTTC.

This sequence joins TRBV6-1 and TRBJ2-7, with D perhaps matching TRBD1 (6 bases). Trimming left V 2 bases short and J 7 bases short, with 12 bases between. CDR1 is MNHNS, CDR2 SASEGT, per germline. The CDR3 spans 13 residues. The CDR3 DNA sequence: TGTGCCAGCAGTGAACAGGGACACCGGGAGCAGTACGTC. Translating gives CASSEQGHREQYV.

The genes are TRBV19 and TRBJ2-2; D gene uncertain. In germline, CDR1 is LNHDA, CDR2 SQIVND (reference sequence). The CDR3 totals 14 residues. The germline V and J ends were trimmed by 5 bases and 3 bases, with 10 bases remaining between them. CDR3 region: CASSSQAHTGELFF. The CDR3 DNA reads TGTGCCAGTAGTTCACAAGCGCACACCGGGGAGCTGTTTTTT.

J is TRBJ2-6 and V is TRBV5-8; no reliable D call. V lost 1 base to trimming and J lost 0 bases, with 5 bases between them. The CDR3 is made up of 15 amino acids. Germline V gives CDR1 SGHTS, CDR2 YDEGEE. Here the CDR3 DNA reads TGTGCCAGCAGCTTGAGAATCTCTGGGGCCAACGTCCTGACTTTC. Protein: CASSLRISGANVLTF. The entire variable domain, with the rest obtained from reference TRBV5-8 and TRBJ2-6, is as follows: EAGVTQSPTHLIKTRGQQATLRCSPISGHTSVYWYQQALGLGLQFLLWYDEGEERNRGNFPPRFSGRQFPNYSSELNVNALELEDSALYLCASSLRISGANVLTFGAGSRLTVL.

The chain has TRBV6-5 and TRBJ2-5; perhaps TRBD2 as D (5 bases). Per germline, CDR1 MNHEY and CDR2 SVGAGI. The CDR3 extends over 14 amino acids. V was clipped by 2 bases and J by 5 bases, with 12 bases between them. DNA of the CDR3: TGTGCCAGCAGTTACACTACTAGGCGGGAGACCCAGTACTTC. It yields the protein CASSYTTRRETQYF.